This T cell receptor beta chain was recovered during a study of T cell responses to AZD1222 COVID-19 vaccine. General study findings and limits: Seropositive at baseline were only 5 or 6 AZD1222 recipients.

Method: immunoSEQ multiplex PCR; TCRdb's copy keeps in-frame clones and lacks some. The table lists 140,000 to 150,000 clones, under 95% of them singletons. The CDR3 covers 13 residues. CDR1 is SGHNT, CDR2 YYREEE, per germline (reference sequence). V lost 0 bases and J lost 7, with 10 bases in between. For this clone: No antigen is known for it.

The clonotype originates from an adult in good health. This material consisted of peripheral blood, taken on day 0 of AZD1222 vaccination. The chain couples TRBV5-4 to TRBJ1-1; D gene unclear. The CDR3 sequence is CASSLVPGNEAFF. The DNA of the CDR3 is TGTGCCAGCAGCTTGGTGCCTGGGAATGAAGCTTTCTTT.